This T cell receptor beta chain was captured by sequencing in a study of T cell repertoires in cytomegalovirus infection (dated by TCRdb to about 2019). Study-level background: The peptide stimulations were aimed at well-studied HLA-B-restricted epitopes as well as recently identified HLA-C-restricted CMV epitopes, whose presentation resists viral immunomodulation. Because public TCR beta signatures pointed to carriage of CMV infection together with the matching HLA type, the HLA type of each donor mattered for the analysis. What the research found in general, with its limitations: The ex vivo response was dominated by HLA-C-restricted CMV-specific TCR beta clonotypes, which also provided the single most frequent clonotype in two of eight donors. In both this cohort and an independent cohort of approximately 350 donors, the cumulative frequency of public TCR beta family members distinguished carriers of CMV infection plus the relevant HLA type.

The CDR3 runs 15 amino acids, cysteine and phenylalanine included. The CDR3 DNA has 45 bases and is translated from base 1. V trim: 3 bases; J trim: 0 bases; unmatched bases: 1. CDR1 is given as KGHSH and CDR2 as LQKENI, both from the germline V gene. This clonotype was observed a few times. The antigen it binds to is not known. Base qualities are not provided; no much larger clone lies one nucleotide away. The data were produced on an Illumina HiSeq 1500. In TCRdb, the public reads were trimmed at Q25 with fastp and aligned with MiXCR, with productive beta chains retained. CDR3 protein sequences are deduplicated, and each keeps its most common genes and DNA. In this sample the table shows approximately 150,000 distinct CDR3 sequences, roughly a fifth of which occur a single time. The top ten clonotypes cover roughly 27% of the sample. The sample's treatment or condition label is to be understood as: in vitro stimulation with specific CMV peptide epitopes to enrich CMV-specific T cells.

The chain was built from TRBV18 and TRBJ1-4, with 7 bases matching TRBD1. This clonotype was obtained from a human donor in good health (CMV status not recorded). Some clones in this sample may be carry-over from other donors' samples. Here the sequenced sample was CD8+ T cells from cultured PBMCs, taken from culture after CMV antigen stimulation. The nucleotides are TGTGCCAGCTCACCGGGGACAGCAACTAATGAAAAACTGTTTTTT. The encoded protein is CASSPGTATNEKLFF.